This entry lists 22 T cell receptor beta chains sequenced from one sample in a study of T cells in Graves' hyperthyroidism and ophthalmopathy. Amplification yielded TCR beta CDR3 regions, with RNA transcripts as the source. RT-PCR in the first round (using the HTBI primer set) targeted the TCR CDR3. MiXCR, run by TCRdb on the multiplex PCR reads, gives a single entry per CDR3 protein. The sample holds approximately 260,000 distinct CDR3 sequences, around 15% seen once. The sequencing input was blood. Receptors originate from a woman between 50 and 59 years old with Graves' hyperthyroidism that later progressed to Graves' ophthalmopathy.

In this sample, this clonotype turned up many times. The chain recombines TRBV5-1 with TRBJ2-7; TRBD1 matches at 7 bases. The CDR3 sequence is 14 residues long. V lost 4 bases, J lost 3 bases, and 7 bases stayed unmatched. The germline V gene has CDR1 SGHRS and CDR2 YFSETQ. For the CDR3, the DNA is TGCGCCAGCAGCCCGGGACAGAATTTCTACGAGCAGTACTTC. The encoded protein is CASSPGQNFYEQYF.

This clonotype was picked up many times. The rearrangement uses TRBV18 and TRBJ2-7; perhaps TRBD1 as D (5 bases). The CDR3 runs 15 residues. The germline CDR1 and CDR2 sequences are KGHSH and LQKENI. V lost 0 bases and J lost 2, with 11 bases in between. CDR3 protein: CASSPPIPGPYEQYF. CDR3 DNA: TGTGCCAGCTCACCACCAATTCCAGGGCCCTACGAGCAGTACTTC.

This clonotype was seen a handful of times. The chain carries TRBV29-1 and TRBJ1-6; D might be TRBD1 (6 bases). Between the trimmed V and J ends, which lost 4 bases and 7 bases, there was a span of 11 bases. CDR1 and CDR2 (germline): SQVTM, ANQGSEA. The CDR3 extends over 13 amino acids. The CDR3 DNA reads TGCAGCGTTGGGACAGCCACAAATTCACCCCTCCACTTT. Its translation: CSVGTATNSPLHF.

Ten or more counts support this clonotype. The chain is built from TRBV5-1 and TRBJ2-5; D remains ambiguous. CDR3 size: 13 residues. Trimming left V 0 bases short and J 5 bases short, with 8 bases between. Germline V CDR1 and CDR2: SGHRS, YFSETQ. The CDR3 nucleotides are TGCGCCAGCAGCTTGGAATGGATGGAGACCCAGTACTTC. Encoded protein: CASSLEWMETQYF.

This clonotype showed up many times. The chain employs TRBV20-1 and TRBJ1-2; 9 bases agree with TRBD1. The ends lost 0 bases at V and 6 bases at J; junction bases unmatched: 8. Germline lookup yields CDR1 DFQATT and CDR2 SNEGSKA (reference sequence). This CDR3 comprises 15 residues. The CDR3, as DNA: TGCAGTGCTAGAGAACTAGACAGGGGGGCGAATGGCTACACCTTC. Its protein product is CSARELDRGANGYTF.

This clonotype was recorded many times. The chain recombines TRBV7-6 with TRBJ1-5; 10 nucleotides match TRBD1. CDR1 is SGHVS, CDR2 FNYEAQ, per germline. The CDR3 is made up of 15 amino acids. J lost 6 bases, V lost 3 bases, and 5 bases had no gene match. CDR3 loop: CASSFGTGEGQPQHF. The CDR3 DNA reads TGTGCCAGCAGCTTCGGGACAGGGGAAGGTCAGCCCCAGCATTTT.

The chain joins TRBV20-1 to TRBJ2-7; 8 nucleotides agree with TRBD1. V trimming: 6 bases; J trimming: 4 bases; junction bases outside the gene matches: 11. This CDR3 is 14 amino acids long. The germline gives CDR1 DFQATT, CDR2 SNEGSKA (reference sequence). The CDR3, as DNA: TGCAGTGCACTCTCCGGGACAGGCCTATACGAGCAGTACTTC. It codes for CSALSGTGLYEQYF.

This chain uses TRBV28 with TRBJ2-7; 7 bases line up with TRBD1. The CDR3 is 16 residues long. Germline V gives CDR1 MDHEN, CDR2 SYDVKM. V was pared by 7 bases and J by 0 bases, with 12 bases of the junction left unmatched. Here the CDR3 reads CASTRRDRLLSYEQYF. In nucleotides, the CDR3 is TGTGCCAGCACCCGTCGGGACAGATTACTCTCCTACGAGCAGTACTTC.

This clonotype was counted only a few times. The rearrangement joins TRBV9 to TRBJ1-2, with 11 bases aligning to TRBD1. After removal of 0 bases from V and 2 bases from J, the junction contained 6 bases not matched to a gene. Germline values: CDR1 SGDLS, CDR2 YYNGEE. The CDR3 totals 17 residues. The CDR3 protein is CASSVGGQGASNYGYTF. The CDR3 nucleotides read TGTGCCAGCAGCGTAGGAGGACAGGGGGCATCCAACTATGGCTACACCTTC. The full variable domain, its missing parts supplied by reference TRBV9 and TRBJ1-2, is DSGVTQTPKHLITATGQRVTLRCSPRSGDLSVYWYQQSLDQGLQFLIQYYNGEERAKGNILERFSAQQFPDLHSELNLSSLELGDSALYFCASSVGGQGASNYGYTFGSGTRLTVV.

This clonotype occurred a few times. The chain uses TRBV18 and TRBJ1-3; TRBD1 is a possible D gene (5 bases). Germline V gene data show CDR1 as KGHSH and CDR2 as LQKENI. V lost 3 bases, J lost 2 bases, and 8 bases lay in between. The CDR3 is made up of 14 amino acids. The CDR3, as DNA: TGTGCCAGCTCACCTGACAGTGCTGGAAACACCATATATTTT. It specifies CASSPDSAGNTIYF.

This clonotype has ten or more counts. J is TRBJ2-7 and V is TRBV29-1; possible D gene TRBD1, 5 bases. This CDR3 is built from 13 residues. Trimming took off 3 bases at V and 2 bases at J, with 11 bases between the two ends. Germline CDR1 and CDR2: SQVTM and ANQGSEA. The CDR3 DNA sequence: TGCAGCGTTGAGGGGCCCGTTGCCTACGAGCAGTACTTC. Its translation is CSVEGPVAYEQYF.

This clonotype came up once. V and J are TRBV14 and TRBJ2-7; D could derive from TRBD1 or TRBD2 (5 bases each). The CDR3 sequence is 15 residues long. V lost 4 bases and J lost 4, with 17 bases in between. CDR1 is SGHDN and CDR2 is FVKESK in the germline V gene. CDR3 loop: CASSRPGTPQYEQYF. In DNA, the CDR3 is TGTGCCAGCAGCCGTCCCGGGACCCCGCAGTACGAGCAGTACTTC.

This clonotype was counted ten times or more. The gene calls are TRBV20-1 and TRBJ2-3; 16 nucleotides align to TRBD2. Germline assignment: CDR1 DFQATT and CDR2 SNEGSKA (reference sequence). There are 16 residues in the CDR3. J was trimmed by 3 bases and V by 6 bases; bases with no gene match: 6. The CDR3 reads CSARGLAGGWTDTQYF. For the CDR3, the DNA is TGCAGTGCCCGGGGACTAGCGGGAGGGTGGACAGATACGCAGTATTTT.

This clonotype was counted many times. V usage is TRBV6-1 and J usage is TRBJ2-7; TRBD2 aligns across 8 bases. From germline, CDR1 is MNHNS and CDR2 SASEGT. Unmatched junction bases numbered 5, after V lost 2 bases and J lost 2 bases. The CDR3 runs 15 residues. The CDR3 sequence: CASSEQPGGPYEQYF. The CDR3 coding sequence is TGTGCCAGCAGTGAACAACCGGGAGGGCCCTACGAGCAGTACTTC.

This clonotype was counted ten times or more. V is TRBV10-3 and J is TRBJ2-7, with TRBD2 matching 12 bases. Germline loops: CDR1 ENHRY, CDR2 SYGVKD. Trimming cost V 3 bases and J 2 bases; bases outside gene matches: 5. The CDR3 is 16 amino acids. Here the CDR3 DNA reads TGTGCCATCAGTGATGAACTAGCGGGAGGAGCCTACGAGCAGTACTTC. It yields the protein CAISDELAGGAYEQYF.

This clonotype has at least ten counts. This chain joins TRBV6-5 and TRBJ2-7, with D possibly being TRBD2 (5 bases). CDR1 is MNHEY, CDR2 SVGAGI, per germline. V gave up 0 bases and J gave up 5 bases, with 11 bases separating them. This CDR3 has 14 residues. The CDR3 sequence: CASSYSGRADEQYF. CDR3 nucleotide sequence: TGTGCCAGCAGTTACTCGGGGAGAGCGGACGAGCAGTACTTC.

The table lists this clonotype with many counts. The rearrangement uses TRBV11-3 and TRBJ1-1; D gene unclear. Germline loops: CDR1 SGHNT, CDR2 YENEEA. V shed 0 bases and J shed 1 base, with 6 bases lying between them. CDR3 length: 14 amino acids. DNA of the CDR3: TGTGCCAGCAGCTTAGATTCCGGGAACACTGAAGCTTTCTTT. Encoded protein: CASSLDSGNTEAFF. Using reference TRBV11-3 and TRBJ1-1 for the parts outside the CDR3, the full variable domain is EAGVVQSPRYKIIEKKQPVAFWCNPISGHNTLYWYLQNLGQGPELLIRYENEEAVDDSQLPKDRFSAERLKGVDSTLKIQPAELGDSAVYLCASSLDSGNTEAFFGQGTRLTVV.

This clonotype was picked up many times. This chain connects TRBV29-1 to TRBJ1-2; no firm D call. V was clipped by 0 bases and J by 4 bases, with 9 bases between them. Germline lookup yields CDR1 SQVTM and CDR2 ANQGSEA. The CDR3 loop spans 13 amino acids. CDR3 nucleotides: TGCAGCGTTGAAGACGAGCGTAGCTATGGCTACACCTTC. Amino acids: CSVEDERSYGYTF. Combining the CDR3 with reference TRBV29-1 and TRBJ1-2 gives the whole variable domain SAVISQKPSRDICQRGTSLTIQCQVDSQVTMMFWYRQQPGQSLTLIATANQGSEATYESGFVIDKFPISRPNLTFSTLTVSNMSPEDSSIYLCSVEDERSYGYTFGSGTRLTVV.

This clonotype was observed a few times. The V call is TRBV4-1, the J call TRBJ2-3; a possible D gene is TRBD2 (6 bases). Trimming removed 4 bases at V and 4 bases at J, with 12 bases between. The germline CDR1 and CDR2 sequences are MGHRA and YSYEKL. The CDR3 runs to 14 residues. The CDR3 sequence: CASSLLGGADTQYF. In DNA form, the CDR3 reads TGCGCCAGCAGCCTTCTCGGGGGAGCAGATACGCAGTATTTT.

The CDR3 region has the DNA TGTGCCTGGAGTGCGGGACAGGGGAGAGGGCAGCCCCAGCATTTT. Amino acids: CAWSAGQGRGQPQHF. The J gene is TRBJ1-5, the V gene TRBV30; 10 positions match TRBD1. The CDR3 covers 15 residues. Looked up from germline, CDR1 is GTSNPN and CDR2 is SVGIG (reference sequence). The ends lost 1 base at V and 7 bases at J; junction bases unmatched: 7.

This clonotype was seen more than once but under ten times. A much larger clone lies one base from this, so it may be a read error. DNA for the CDR3: TGCGCCAGCAGCTCCGAGAGGGGTAGCTCCTACAGTGAGCAGTTCTTC. Its translation is CASSSERGSSYSEQFF. This chain joins TRBV5-1 and TRBJ2-1; D is tentatively TRBD1 or TRBD2 (5 bases each). Germline CDR1 SGHRS, CDR2 YFSETQ. CDR3 size: 16 residues.

This clonotype was found many times. The chain links TRBV2 to TRBJ1-1, with TRBD1 matching 12 bases. The CDR3 runs to 14 residues. J was trimmed by 0 bases and V by 9 bases; bases with no gene match: 2. Germline CDR1 reads SNHLY; CDR2 reads FYNNEI. CDR3 DNA: TGTGCCAGTCGGGACAGGGGGCTGAACACTGAAGCTTTCTTT. Translation gives CASRDRGLNTEAFF.